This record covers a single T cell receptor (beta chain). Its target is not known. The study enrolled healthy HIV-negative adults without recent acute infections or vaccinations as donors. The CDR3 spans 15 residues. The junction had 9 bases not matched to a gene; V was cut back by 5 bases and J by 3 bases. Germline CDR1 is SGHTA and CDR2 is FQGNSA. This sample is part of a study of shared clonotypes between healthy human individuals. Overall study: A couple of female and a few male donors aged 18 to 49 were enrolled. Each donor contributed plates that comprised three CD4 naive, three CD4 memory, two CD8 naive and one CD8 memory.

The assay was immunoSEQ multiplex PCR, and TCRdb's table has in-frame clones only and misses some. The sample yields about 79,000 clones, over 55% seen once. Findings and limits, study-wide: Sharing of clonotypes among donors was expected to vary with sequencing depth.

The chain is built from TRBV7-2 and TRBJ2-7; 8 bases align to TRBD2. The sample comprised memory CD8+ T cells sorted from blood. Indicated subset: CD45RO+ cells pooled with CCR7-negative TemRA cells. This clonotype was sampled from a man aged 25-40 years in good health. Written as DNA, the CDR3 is TGTGCCAGCAGCCTTGATAGCGGGAAACTCTACGAGCAGTACTTC. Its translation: CASSLDSGKLYEQYF. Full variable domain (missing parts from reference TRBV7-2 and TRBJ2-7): GAGVSQSPSNKVTEKGKDVELRCDPISGHTALYWYRQSLGQGLEFLIYFQGNSAPDKSGLPSDRFSAERTGGSVSTLTIQRTQQEDSAVYLCASSLDSGKLYEQYFGPGTRLTVT.